The entry that follows covers one T cell receptor beta chain sequence. Donors were Caucasian adults residing in Nashville, Tennessee, USA. This record belongs to a study of shared clonotypes between healthy human individuals. V dropped 1 base and J dropped 3 bases, with 12 bases sitting between them. The CDR3 is 15 amino acids. CDR1 is KGHSH, CDR2 LQKENI, per germline. The data were produced by immunoSEQ multiplex PCR, yet TCRdb's version contains in-frame clones alone and is incomplete. Altogether about 2 million clones are present, 85% to 95% being singletons, with the ten largest covering 0.13%. The rearrangement uses TRBV18 and TRBJ2-5, with D unclear. The origin of this receptor is a man aged 18 to 30 in good health. Material for sequencing was naive CD4+ T cells sorted from blood. Described subset: CD45RA+ positively selected. This CDR3 is CASSPLLGYEETQYF. Written as DNA, the CDR3 is TGTGCCAGCTCACCACTTCTGGGATACGAAGAGACCCAGTACTTC.